Below, 17 T cell receptor beta chains from the same sample are listed, as sequenced in a study of cytomegalovirus exposure and HLA in healthy donors. 13 Jbeta primers and 60 Vbeta primers were used for the PCR. Method: immunoSEQ multiplex PCR; TCRdb's copy keeps in-frame clones and lacks some. This table has around 130,000 clones, less than 80% appearing once. The sequenced material came from PBMCs. The receptors here all came from a man aged 40-50 years in good health and CMV-seropositive.

The rearrangement links TRBV5-1 to TRBJ2-6; 7 positions match TRBD1. The junction had 1 base not matched to a gene; V was cut back by 4 bases and J by 0 bases. Germline CDR1 is SGHRS and CDR2 is YFSETQ. The length of the CDR3 is 15 residues. CDR3 sequence: CASSPGGSGANVLTF. Here the CDR3 DNA reads TGCGCCAGCAGCCCAGGGGGCTCTGGGGCCAACGTCCTGACTTTC.

In this sample, this clone turned up once. The rearrangement joins TRBV10-2 to TRBJ2-4; D remains ambiguous. This CDR3 spans 14 amino acids. The V and J ends lost 8 bases and 0 bases respectively, with 11 bases between them. From germline, CDR1 is WSHSY and CDR2 SAAADI. The CDR3 nucleotides read TGCGCCAGCCTTGGGCATCTAGCCAAAAACATTCAGTACTTC. It encodes CASLGHLAKNIQYF.

This clone showed up just once. V usage is TRBV5-6 and J usage is TRBJ1-5; TRBD1 might be the D (6 bases). The CDR3 covers 16 residues. Germline-derived CDR1 and CDR2 are SGHDT and YYEEEE. Trimming pared 2 bases from V and 5 bases from J, leaving 17 bases between. The CDR3 sequence: CASSFSRGGAYQPQHF. The CDR3 DNA follows: TGTGCCAGCAGCTTTAGTAGGGGGGGCGCATATCAGCCCCAGCATTTT.

This clone has just a few counts. The sample carries other DNA sequences with the same CDR3. V is TRBV6-5 and J is TRBJ1-2, with D possibly being TRBD1 (5 bases). The V gene lost 2 bases and the J gene lost 5 bases, with 6 bases spanning the gap. The germline CDR1 and CDR2 sequences are MNHEY and SVGAGI. The CDR3 has 12 amino acids. CDR3 DNA: TGTGCCAGCAGTTACCGGGGGTATGGCTACACCTTC. This gives the protein CASSYRGYGYTF.

The rearrangement links TRBV5-1 to TRBJ1-2, with 7 bases that match TRBD1. Per germline, CDR1 SGHRS and CDR2 YFSETQ. The CDR3 sequence is 14 residues long. The junction had 6 bases not matched to a gene; V was cut back by 1 base and J by 6 bases. The CDR3 sequence is CASSLTGERDGYTF. In DNA form, the CDR3 reads TGCGCCAGCAGCTTGACAGGGGAAAGGGATGGCTACACCTTC.

This clone was picked up a small number of times. The rearrangement links TRBV27 to TRBJ2-6; possible D gene TRBD1, 5 bases. This CDR3 comprises 17 residues. CDR1 and CDR2 from the germline V gene are MNHEY and SMNVEV (reference sequence). V was shortened by 2 bases and J by 0 bases, with 11 bases between the two germline ends. The CDR3 sequence: CASSLQGWASGANVLTF. CDR3 nucleotide sequence: TGTGCCAGCAGTTTACAGGGTTGGGCCTCTGGGGCCAACGTCCTGACTTTC.

The V and J genes are TRBV19 and TRBJ1-5, with D perhaps matching TRBD1 (5 bases). Per the germline V gene, CDR1 is LNHDA and CDR2 is SQIVND (reference sequence). Trimming took off 1 base at V and 2 bases at J, with 9 bases between the two ends. The CDR3 has 15 residues. Here the CDR3 DNA reads TGTGCCAGTAGTATAGTTTCCAGGGGCAATCAGCCCCAGCATTTT. This translates into CASSIVSRGNQPQHF. The complete variable domain, with remaining parts taken from reference TRBV19 and TRBJ1-5, reads DGGITQSPKYLFRKEGQNVTLSCEQNLNHDAMYWYRQDPGQGLRLIYYSQIVNDFQKGDIAEGYSVSREKKESFPLTVTSAQKNPTAFYLCASSIVSRGNQPQHFGDGTRLSIL.

This clone was counted a single time. The gene calls are TRBV2 and TRBJ2-3, with D maybe TRBD1 (6 bases). V lost 6 bases, J lost 2 bases, and 15 bases lay in between. The germline gives CDR1 SNHLY, CDR2 FYNNEI. The CDR3 extends over 15 amino acids. CDR3 amino acids: CASSADSQVTDTQYF. CDR3 sequence (DNA): TGTGCCAGCAGCGCGGACAGCCAGGTCACAGATACGCAGTATTTT. The entire variable domain, with the rest obtained from reference TRBV2 and TRBJ2-3, is as follows: EPEVTQTPSHQVTQMGQEVILRCVPISNHLYFYWYRQILGQKVEFLVSFYNNEISEKSEIFDDQFSVERPDGSNFTLKIRSTKLEDSAMYFCASSADSQVTDTQYFGPGTRLTVL.

The sample holds a few counts of this clone. The chain links TRBV28 to TRBJ2-7; 9 bases fit TRBD1. V dropped 4 bases and J dropped 3; count of bases not matched to a gene: 7. The V gene's germline CDR1 is MDHEN and CDR2 SYDVKM. The CDR3 length is 15 residues. In DNA form, the CDR3 reads TGTGCCAGCAGTTGGGACGGGACAGGGTTCTACGAGCAGTACTTC. Translating it yields CASSWDGTGFYEQYF.

V and J are TRBV5-1 and TRBJ2-4, with 7 bases that match TRBD1. Germline lookup yields CDR1 SGHRS and CDR2 YFSETQ. This CDR3 region has 15 residues. J lost 3 bases, V lost 0 bases, and 3 bases had no gene match. CDR3 bases: TGCGCCAGCAGCTTGGCCGACAGGGACAAAAACATTCAGTACTTC. This encodes CASSLADRDKNIQYF.

This chain joins TRBV4-1 and TRBJ2-1; TRBD2 agrees at 9 bases. The V segment lost 1 base and the J segment 4 bases; nucleotides outside the gene matches: 23. CDR1 and CDR2 from the germline V gene are MGHRA and YSYEKL. The CDR3 length is 22 residues. The CDR3 sequence is CASSQVIKAGGLRLGSYNEQFF. For the CDR3, the DNA is TGCGCCAGCAGCCAAGTCATCAAGGCGGGGGGGCTTAGATTAGGTTCTTACAATGAGCAGTTCTTC.

V usage is TRBV9 and J usage is TRBJ2-1; D remains ambiguous. The CDR3 is made up of 18 amino acids. From germline, CDR1 is SGDLS and CDR2 YYNGEE. Trimming left V 0 bases short and J 0 bases short, with 16 bases between. The CDR3 is CASSVATAAASSYNEQFF. The DNA of the CDR3 is TGTGCCAGCAGCGTAGCTACTGCGGCGGCGAGCTCCTACAATGAGCAGTTCTTC.

The J gene is TRBJ2-7, the V gene TRBV7-2, with 11 bases lining up with TRBD2. The length of the CDR3 is 14 residues. The germline V gene encodes CDR1 SGHTA and CDR2 FQGNSA. With 5 bases clipped from V and 7 bases from J, the junction kept 7 bases outside the gene matches. This CDR3 reads CASSPTSGSGEQYF. CDR3 DNA: TGTGCCAGCAGCCCAACTAGCGGGAGTGGGGAGCAGTACTTC.

The gene calls are TRBV19 and TRBJ2-7, with TRBD2 matching over 12 bases. With V trimmed by 3 bases and J by 5 bases, 14 bases remained unmatched. CDR1 is LNHDA, CDR2 SQIVND, per germline (reference sequence). CDR3 length: 18 residues. The CDR3 sequence: CASSMQASGRGLLNEQYF. The CDR3, as DNA: TGTGCCAGTAGTATGCAGGCTAGCGGGAGGGGATTATTGAACGAGCAGTACTTC. Combining the CDR3 with reference TRBV19 and TRBJ2-7 gives the whole variable domain DGGITQSPKYLFRKEGQNVTLSCEQNLNHDAMYWYRQDPGQGLRLIYYSQIVNDFQKGDIAEGYSVSREKKESFPLTVTSAQKNPTAFYLCASSMQASGRGLLNEQYFGPGTRLTVT.

This clone occurred once. The chain is built from TRBV7-2 and TRBJ1-3, with a possible D match to TRBD1 (5 bases). Germline V gene data show CDR1 as SGHTA and CDR2 as FQGNSA. The CDR3 is made up of 14 amino acids. V was trimmed by 4 bases and J by 4 bases, leaving 11 bases between them. In DNA form, the CDR3 reads TGTGCCAGCAGCTGGGGACTTGCGGGAAACACCATATATTTT. Amino acids: CASSWGLAGNTIYF.

This clone has only a few counts. The chain uses TRBV5-1 and TRBJ1-3; TRBD1 agrees at 8 bases. CDR1 and CDR2 (germline): SGHRS, YFSETQ. CDR3 size: 17 residues. V shed 5 bases, J shed 2 bases, and the junction held 12 bases outside the gene matches. The CDR3 DNA reads TGCGCCAGCAGTTTTCATCCACTACAGGGGGCTGGAAACACCATATATTTT. Its protein product is CASSFHPLQGAGNTIYF.

Only a few counts were recorded for this clone. CDR3 sequence reads: CASSIMAGWETQYF. CDR3 in DNA: TGTGCCAGTAGTATCATGGCAGGGTGGGAGACCCAGTACTTC. This chain joins TRBV19 and TRBJ2-5, with D possibly TRBD1 on 5 matching bases. Trimming left V 3 bases short and J 5 bases short, with 13 bases between. This CDR3 has 14 residues. The germline V gene has CDR1 LNHDA and CDR2 SQIVND (reference sequence).